The 25 T cell receptor beta chains given below trace back to one sample, sequenced in a study of blood T cell repertoires in COVID-19 (TCRdb year 2020). Receptors were amplified or captured by the immunoSEQ multiplex PCR assay. This is the immuneACCESS table as TCRdb keeps it, with only in-frame sequences that have V and J called. A part of the clones is gone; compared with another copy, unresolved V genes explain less than half, and the rest is unexplained. The sample records under 300,000 clones, over 80% of which are singletons. The ten largest clones capture around 6% of the sample. Sequenced input: peripheral blood. These receptors originate from a human donor in a cohort sampled during active COVID-19.

The chain is built from TRBV3-1 (or the pseudogene TRBV3-2) and TRBJ1-3; TRBD1 matches at 8 bases. The J segment lost 0 bases and the V segment lost 5 bases, leaving 9 bases of the junction unmatched. Germline loops: CDR1 LGHDT, CDR2 YNNKEL (reference sequence). There are 17 residues in the CDR3. CDR3 region: CASSTQTGVGSGNTIYF. CDR3 DNA: TGTGCCAGCAGCACCCAGACAGGGGTAGGCTCTGGAAACACCATATATTTT.

The chain combines TRBV10-3 with TRBJ2-7; no definite D call. Germline CDR1 and CDR2: ENHRY and SYGVKD. Trimming removed 7 bases from V and 3 bases from J, with 10 bases in between. The CDR3 is made up of 12 amino acids. DNA of the CDR3: TGTGCCATCAAGCGTCTGGGCTACGAGCAGTACTTC. This gives the protein CAIKRLGYEQYF.

V is TRBV10-3 and J is TRBJ1-6; no reliable D call. The V gene lost 4 bases and the J gene lost 5 bases, with 9 bases spanning the gap. CDR1 is ENHRY, CDR2 SYGVKD, per germline. The CDR3 runs to 14 residues. CDR3 DNA sequence: TGTGCCATCAGTGTTAGTGTGGATAATTCACCCCTCCACTTT. As protein: CAISVSVDNSPLHF.

This chain connects TRBV10-3 to TRBJ2-7, with 10 nucleotides matching TRBD1. V lost 5 bases, J lost 4 bases, and 8 bases stayed unmatched. The germline CDR1 and CDR2 sequences are ENHRY and SYGVKD. The CDR3 runs 15 residues. CDR3 protein: CAISPGQGSRYEQYF. CDR3 in DNA: TGTGCCATCAGTCCGGGACAGGGGAGCCGTTACGAGCAGTACTTC.

This clone has a handful of counts. The rearrangement joins TRBV6-6 to TRBJ1-2, with 7 bases aligning to TRBD1. The CDR3 is made up of 15 amino acids. Unmatched junction bases numbered 13, after V lost 6 bases and J lost 6 bases. Germline CDR1 is MNHNY and CDR2 is SVGAGI (reference sequence). CDR3 loop: CASSDRGQERNGYTF. The CDR3 bases are TGTGCCAGCAGCGACCGAGGACAGGAAAGGAATGGCTACACCTTC.

The chain has TRBV6-5 and TRBJ2-1, with TRBD2 identical over 7 bases. After removal of 7 bases from V and 2 bases from J, the junction contained 5 bases not matched to a gene. CDR3 length: 14 amino acids. In germline, CDR1 is MNHEY, CDR2 SVGAGI. CDR3 sequence reads: CASNGLETYNEQFF. As DNA, the CDR3 is TGTGCCAGCAACGGACTAGAGACCTACAATGAGCAGTTCTTC.

The chain recombines TRBV28 with TRBJ1-5; D is perhaps TRBD1 (6 bases). The CDR3 length is 15 residues. With 5 bases removed from V and 0 bases from J, the gap between germline ends came to 11 bases. The V gene's germline CDR1 is MDHEN and CDR2 SYDVKM. The CDR3 loop is CASSGTSYSNQPQHF. DNA for the CDR3: TGTGCCAGCAGTGGGACATCCTATAGCAATCAGCCCCAGCATTTT. Complete variable domain (other parts from reference TRBV28 and TRBJ1-5): DVKVTQSSRYLVKRTGEKVFLECVQDMDHENMFWYRQDPGLGLRLIYFSYDVKMKEKGDIPEGYSVSREKKERFSLILESASTNQTSMYLCASSGTSYSNQPQHFGDGTRLSIL.

The chain joins TRBV11-3 to TRBJ1-1; D is perhaps TRBD1 (6 bases). This CDR3 has 15 amino acids. From germline, CDR1 is SGHNT and CDR2 YENEEA. V was cut by 3 bases and J by 1 base, with 12 bases left in between. CDR3 region: CASSLGGRRNTEAFF. The CDR3, as DNA: TGTGCCAGCAGCTTGGGGGGGCGACGGAACACTGAAGCTTTCTTT.

The rearrangement joins TRBV5-1 to TRBJ2-1; 9 bases line up with TRBD2. Germline V lookup: CDR1 SGHRS, CDR2 YFSETQ. The CDR3 spans 13 residues. Trimming took 4 bases from V and 7 from J; bases not matched to a gene: 3. Here the CDR3 DNA reads TGCGCCAGCAGCGTTAGCGGGAGTAATGAGCAGTTCTTC. Protein: CASSVSGSNEQFF.

This rearrangement joins TRBV5-4 to TRBJ1-1; 8 bases are shared with TRBD1. The ends lost 5 bases at V and 4 bases at J; junction bases unmatched: 4. The germline CDR1 and CDR2 sequences are SGHNT and YYREEE (reference sequence). This CDR3 has 13 amino acids. CDR3 in amino acids: CASRSTGGTEAFF. For the CDR3, the DNA is TGTGCCAGCAGGAGTACAGGGGGCACTGAAGCTTTCTTT.

This sequence joins TRBV7-2 and TRBJ2-1; 8 bases map to TRBD2. Germline V gene lookup returns CDR1 SGHTA and CDR2 FQGNSA. The CDR3 covers 16 residues. Trimming at V came to 6 bases and at J to 2 bases, leaving 9 bases not matched to a gene. This chain's CDR3 is CASRSTSGSAYNEQFF. CDR3 in DNA: TGTGCCAGCAGGTCAACGAGCGGGAGCGCCTACAATGAGCAGTTCTTC. Complete variable domain (other parts from reference TRBV7-2 and TRBJ2-1): GAGVSQSPSNKVTEKGKDVELRCDPISGHTALYWYRQSLGQGLEFLIYFQGNSAPDKSGLPSDRFSAERTGGSVSTLTIQRTQQEDSAVYLCASRSTSGSAYNEQFFGPGTRLTVL.

The V call is TRBV6-5, the J call TRBJ2-1; 10 bases are shared with TRBD1. The length of the CDR3 is 14 residues. Germline V gene lookup returns CDR1 MNHEY and CDR2 SVGAGI. After removal of 6 bases from V and 8 bases from J, the junction contained 7 bases not matched to a gene. As DNA, the CDR3 is TGTGCCAGCAGACTCGGGACAGGGGTCGATGAGCAGTTCTTC. It codes for CASRLGTGVDEQFF.

This sequence joins TRBV7-9 and TRBJ1-1; D is possibly TRBD1 (5 bases). Trimming shortened V by 0 bases and J by 3 bases, and 5 bases separated the two germline ends. CDR1 is SEHNR and CDR2 is FQNEAQ in the germline V gene (reference sequence). The CDR3 runs 13 residues. The CDR3 reads CASSLATDTEAFF. The DNA of the CDR3 is TGTGCCAGCAGCTTAGCGACAGACACTGAAGCTTTCTTT.

The J gene is TRBJ1-4, the V gene TRBV4-1; TRBD1 matches at 9 bases. CDR3 length: 14 residues. V lost 5 bases, J lost 7 bases, and 5 bases stayed unmatched. Germline CDR1 MGHRA, CDR2 YSYEKL. The CDR3 is CASSAGTGSEKLFF. CDR3 DNA sequence: TGCGCCAGCAGCGCCGGGACAGGGTCTGAAAAACTGTTTTTT.

The V call is TRBV5-1, the J call TRBJ2-5; maybe TRBD1 (6 bases). CDR3 length: 14 amino acids. CDR1 SGHRS and CDR2 YFSETQ come from the germline V gene. V lost 4 bases to trimming and J lost 0 bases, with 10 bases between them. The DNA of the CDR3 is TGCGCCAGCAGCACAGGACAGTACCAAGAGACCCAGTACTTC. Encoded protein: CASSTGQYQETQYF.

The V gene is TRBV18, the J gene TRBJ1-5, with D perhaps matching TRBD1 (6 bases). V was pared by 4 bases and J by 6 bases, with 19 bases between. This CDR3 region has 16 residues. Germline CDR1 and CDR2: KGHSH and LQKENI. CDR3 sequence: CASSLAGVRLGQPQHF. The CDR3 coding sequence is TGTGCCAGCTCACTCGCAGGGGTGAGGCTTGGTCAGCCCCAGCATTTT. The whole variable domain, filled in from reference TRBV18 and TRBJ1-5, reads NAGVMQNPRHLVRRRGQEARLRCSPMKGHSHVYWYRQLPEEGLKFMVYLQKENIIDESGMPKERFSAEFPKEGPSILRIQQVVRGDSAAYFCASSLAGVRLGQPQHFGDGTRLSIL.

The chain carries TRBV2 and TRBJ2-1; no definite D call. Trimming cost V 2 bases and J 4 bases, with 3 bases left between them. Germline CDR1 reads SNHLY; CDR2 reads FYNNEI. This CDR3 is built from 12 residues. This CDR3 is CASSELYNEQFF. The CDR3 DNA reads as TGTGCCAGCAGTGAACTTTACAATGAGCAGTTCTTC. Filled out from reference TRBV2 and TRBJ2-1, the complete variable domain reads EPEVTQTPSHQVTQMGQEVILRCVPISNHLYFYWYRQILGQKVEFLVSFYNNEISEKSEIFDDQFSVERPDGSNFTLKIRSTKLEDSAMYFCASSELYNEQFFGPGTRLTVL.

This clone was detected once. The V and J genes are TRBV12-3 or TRBV12-4 and TRBJ2-1; perhaps TRBD1 as D (5 bases). The CDR3 contains 13 residues. The V gene lost 7 bases and the J gene lost 8 bases, with 15 bases spanning the gap. This CDR3 reads CASTGVQGHEQFF. The CDR3 DNA reads TGTGCCAGCACCGGCGTTCAGGGCCATGAGCAGTTCTTC.

This clone was seen more than once but under ten times. CDR3 loop: CATSGGQTGELFF. For the CDR3, the DNA is TGTGCCACCAGTGGCGGACAGACCGGGGAGCTGTTTTTT. The genes are TRBV24-1 and TRBJ2-2, with D perhaps TRBD1 (6 bases). The CDR3 spans 13 residues. Germline CDR1 is KGHDR and CDR2 is SFDVKD. Trimming stripped 5 bases from V and 5 bases from J, with 8 bases between.

The chain has TRBV10-3 and TRBJ1-2; 9 bases are a match to TRBD1. The ends lost 3 bases at V and 0 bases at J; junction bases unmatched: 2. The CDR3 is 15 residues long. Germline lookup yields CDR1 ENHRY and CDR2 SYGVKD. CDR3: CAISDRDRANYGYTF. In nucleotides, the CDR3 is TGTGCCATCAGTGACCGGGACAGGGCTAACTATGGCTACACCTTC.

The chain links TRBV19 to TRBJ1-1, with 9 bases fitting TRBD1. This CDR3 is built from 14 residues. The V gene's germline CDR1 is LNHDA and CDR2 SQIVND (reference sequence). With V trimmed by 7 bases and J by 3 bases, 6 bases remained unmatched. The CDR3 sequence is CASNTGGADTEAFF. The DNA for the CDR3 is TGTGCCAGTAATACAGGGGGCGCTGACACTGAAGCTTTCTTT.

V gene TRBV10-2 combines with J gene TRBJ2-2; weak D call: TRBD2 (6 bases). Per germline, CDR1 WSHSY and CDR2 SAAADI. This CDR3 spans 14 amino acids. Trimming shortened V by 8 bases and J by 1 base, and 11 bases separated the two germline ends. The chain's CDR3 is CASVSGWNTGELFF. CDR3 bases: TGCGCCAGCGTCAGCGGGTGGAACACCGGGGAGCTGTTTTTT.

V gene TRBV4-1 combines with J gene TRBJ1-4, with 8 positions matching TRBD1. The CDR3 is 14 residues long. The V segment lost 4 bases and the J segment 4 bases; nucleotides outside the gene matches: 2. Germline-derived CDR1 and CDR2 are MGHRA and YSYEKL. The CDR3 DNA sequence: TGCGCCAGCAGCCCCGACAGGGGTAATGAAAAACTGTTTTTT. Encoded protein: CASSPDRGNEKLFF.

The V gene is TRBV7-2, the J gene TRBJ2-3; D may be TRBD2 (6 bases). V shed 1 base and J shed 6 bases, with 11 bases lying between them. CDR1 and CDR2 from the germline V gene are SGHTA and FQGNSA. The CDR3 totals 14 residues. DNA of the CDR3: TGTGCCAGCAGCTTAGACCGGGGGATGGATACGCAGTATTTT. It yields the protein CASSLDRGMDTQYF. The variable domain in full, with the rest retrieved from reference TRBV7-2 and TRBJ2-3, is GAGVSQSPSNKVTEKGKDVELRCDPISGHTALYWYRQSLGQGLEFLIYFQGNSAPDKSGLPSDRFSAERTGGSVSTLTIQRTQQEDSAVYLCASSLDRGMDTQYFGPGTRLTVL.

The table lists this clone with a few counts. This sequence joins TRBV2 and TRBJ1-4; D is perhaps TRBD1 (6 bases). There are 14 residues in the CDR3. The V gene lost 7 bases and the J gene lost 7 bases, with 16 bases spanning the gap. Per germline, CDR1 SNHLY and CDR2 FYNNEI. CDR3 loop: CASTRGGASEKLFF. The CDR3 nucleotides read TGTGCCAGCACCCGTGGGGGGGCAAGTGAAAAACTGTTTTTT.